A single sample is the source of the 2 T cell receptor beta chains below, sequenced in a study of graft-versus-host responses after intestinal transplantation. The antigens for these receptors are not known. Sequencing used immunoSEQ multiplex PCR; TCRdb keeps in-frame clones, though not all of them. The table shows around 93,000 clones, with 75% to 95% occurring only once. The sequencing used unstimulated CD8+ T cells sorted from spleen or lymph node cells, collected before intestinal transplant. Receptor source: a human donor who received an intestinal transplant.

The rearrangement links TRBV19 to TRBJ2-3; D unresolved. V lost 5 bases to trimming and J lost 5 bases, with 11 bases between them. From germline, CDR1 is LNHDA and CDR2 SQIVND (reference sequence). The CDR3 length is 13 residues. The chain's CDR3 is CASSPFMGDTQYF. The CDR3 DNA is TGTGCCAGTAGTCCCTTTATGGGAGATACGCAGTATTTT.

This chain uses TRBV6-5 with TRBJ2-2; D gene unclear. CDR1 MNHEY and CDR2 SVGAGI come from the germline V gene. Trimming took 3 bases from V and 3 from J, leaving 8 bases between them. The CDR3 consists of 14 residues. The CDR3 loop reads CASSYGGDTGELFF. The CDR3 region has the DNA TGTGCCAGCAGTTATGGCGGAGACACCGGGGAGCTGTTTTTT.